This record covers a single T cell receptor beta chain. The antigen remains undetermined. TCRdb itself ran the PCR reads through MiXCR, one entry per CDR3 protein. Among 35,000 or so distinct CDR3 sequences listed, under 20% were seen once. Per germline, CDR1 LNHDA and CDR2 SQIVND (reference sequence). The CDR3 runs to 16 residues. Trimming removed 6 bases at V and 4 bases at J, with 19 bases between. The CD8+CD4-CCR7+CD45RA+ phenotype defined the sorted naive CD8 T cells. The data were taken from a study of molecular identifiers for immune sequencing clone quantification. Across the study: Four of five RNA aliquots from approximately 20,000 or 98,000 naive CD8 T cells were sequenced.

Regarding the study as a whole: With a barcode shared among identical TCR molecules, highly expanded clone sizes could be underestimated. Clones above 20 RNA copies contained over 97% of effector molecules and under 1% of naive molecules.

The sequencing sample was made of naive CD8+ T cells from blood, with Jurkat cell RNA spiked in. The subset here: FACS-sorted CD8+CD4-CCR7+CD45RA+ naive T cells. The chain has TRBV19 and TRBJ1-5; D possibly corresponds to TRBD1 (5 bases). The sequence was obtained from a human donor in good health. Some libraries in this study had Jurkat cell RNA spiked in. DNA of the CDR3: TGTGCCAGTAGCAGGCGGGGCTACCTCTCGAATCAGCCCCAGCATTTT. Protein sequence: CASSRRGYLSNQPQHF.